These 17 T cell receptor beta chains share one sample of origin, sequenced in a study of T cells in Graves' hyperthyroidism and ophthalmopathy. RNA transcripts gave rise to amplified TCR beta CDR3 regions. The study used the HTBI primer set for a first-round RT-PCR of the TCR CDR3. TCRdb independently ran MiXCR on the multiplex PCR reads; one entry per CDR3 protein. Altogether a few hundred thousand distinct CDR3 sequences are present, 15% to 19% being singletons, with the ten largest covering just under 8%. The sequenced sample consisted of blood. Receptors originate from a woman aged 18-29 years with Graves' hyperthyroidism.

J is TRBJ2-7 and V is TRBV5-1; 11 bases are a match to TRBD2. Germline V gives CDR1 SGHRS, CDR2 YFSETQ. The CDR3 has 13 amino acids. Trimming cost V 6 bases and J 3 bases; bases outside gene matches: 2. In nucleotides, the CDR3 is TGCGCCAGCACTAGCGGGAGGAACTACGAGCAGTACTTC. As protein: CASTSGRNYEQYF.

This clonotype was observed at least ten times. The chain couples TRBV6-1 to TRBJ1-1, with D maybe TRBD1 (5 bases). The ends were cut back, 6 bases at V and 1 base at J, with 9 bases in the middle. The CDR3 totals 13 residues. Germline CDR1 MNHNS, CDR2 SASEGT. The CDR3 nucleotides read TGTGCCAGCAGACACGGACAGAACACTGAAGCTTTCTTT. This codes for CASRHGQNTEAFF.

This clonotype was found many times. V gene TRBV20-1 combines with J gene TRBJ2-3; D is ambiguous. The germline V gene encodes CDR1 DFQATT and CDR2 SNEGSKA (reference sequence). There are 13 residues in the CDR3. Trimming took off 0 bases at V and 3 bases at J, with 7 bases between the two ends. The CDR3 protein is CSARDQLTDTQYF. The CDR3 DNA follows: TGCAGTGCTAGAGACCAACTAACAGATACGCAGTATTTT.

This clonotype was observed a handful of times. The V gene is TRBV5-6, the J gene TRBJ1-6, with D possibly matching TRBD1 (6 bases). The CDR3 covers 16 residues. CDR1 is SGHDT, CDR2 YYEEEE, per germline. V gave up 2 bases and J gave up 7 bases, with 16 bases separating them. The CDR3 region has the DNA TGTGCCAGCAGCTTTCTGGGGGCTGGGCGCAATTCACCCCTCCACTTT. Its translation is CASSFLGAGRNSPLHF.

This clonotype has a count of ten or more. The chain couples TRBV7-2 to TRBJ2-2; no reliable D call. The V gene lost 0 bases and the J gene lost 6 bases, with 8 bases spanning the gap. CDR3 length: 14 residues. CDR1 is SGHTA and CDR2 is FQGNSA in the germline V gene. CDR3: CASSLAEMAGELFF. CDR3 nucleotides: TGTGCCAGCAGCTTAGCAGAGATGGCCGGGGAGCTGTTTTTT.

V usage is TRBV14 and J usage is TRBJ1-5; D gene uncertain. Trimming left V 1 base short and J 4 bases short, with 2 bases between. The V gene's germline CDR1 is SGHDN and CDR2 FVKESK. The CDR3 is 12 amino acids. The DNA of the CDR3 is TGTGCCAGCAGCCAAGCAAATCAGCCCCAGCATTTT. This codes for CASSQANQPQHF.

The rearrangement links TRBV12-3 or TRBV12-4 to TRBJ1-2; possibly TRBD1 for D (5 bases). This CDR3 is 15 amino acids long. Deletions cut 3 bases from V and 3 bases from J, with 14 bases between. The chain's CDR3 is CASSFLVGADYGYTF. The DNA of the CDR3 is TGTGCCAGCAGTTTCCTGGTAGGGGCCGACTATGGCTACACCTTC.

The chain is built from TRBV7-9 and TRBJ2-7; perhaps TRBD1 as D (5 bases). V lost 3 bases, J lost 2 bases, and 8 bases lay in between. CDR1 is SEHNR and CDR2 is FQNEAQ in the germline V gene (reference sequence). The CDR3 runs 13 residues. This CDR3 is CASSFLDTYEQYF. CDR3 nucleotides: TGTGCCAGCAGCTTCTTGGACACCTACGAGCAGTACTTC.

This clonotype turned up a few times. The gene calls are TRBV5-1 and TRBJ1-4; perhaps TRBD1 as D (5 bases). Germline CDR1 and CDR2: SGHRS and YFSETQ. This CDR3 contains 14 residues. The germline V and J ends were trimmed by 3 bases and 6 bases, with 12 bases remaining between them. CDR3 nucleotides: TGCGCCAGCAGCTCCGGACAAGGGTATGAAAAACTGTTTTTT. Translated: CASSSGQGYEKLFF.

The genes are TRBV19 and TRBJ1-2; no clear D. Per germline, CDR1 LNHDA and CDR2 SQIVND (reference sequence). With 3 bases removed from V and 6 bases from J, the gap between germline ends came to 11 bases. The CDR3 runs to 13 residues. CDR3: CASSILGINGYTF. Here the CDR3 DNA reads TGTGCCAGTAGTATCTTAGGGATTAATGGCTACACCTTC.

This clonotype was seen repeatedly, ten times or more. The chain combines TRBV29-1 with TRBJ1-1, with D possibly being TRBD1 (5 bases). V gave up 1 base and J gave up 4 bases, with 10 bases separating them. CDR1 and CDR2 (germline): SQVTM, ANQGSEA. This CDR3 comprises 13 residues. CDR3 DNA: TGCAGCGTTGAAGGGGGCATGAGCACTGAAGCTTTCTTT. It is translated as CSVEGGMSTEAFF.

This clonotype has at least ten counts. The chain recombines TRBV2 with TRBJ2-1; TRBD1 matches 8 bases. V trimming: 7 bases; J trimming: 8 bases; junction bases outside the gene matches: 7. This CDR3 has 13 residues. Germline V gives CDR1 SNHLY, CDR2 FYNNEI. CDR3 DNA: TGTGCCAGCAAGGACAGGGTGAGCGATGAGCAGTTCTTC. Translated: CASKDRVSDEQFF.

This clonotype was recorded many times. The J gene is TRBJ2-5, the V gene TRBV10-3, with 7 nucleotides matching TRBD1. CDR1 is ENHRY, CDR2 SYGVKD, per germline. V lost 3 bases and J lost 1; bases outside the gene matches: 2. The CDR3 extends over 14 amino acids. The CDR3 loop reads CAISDRQGQETQYF. In DNA form, the CDR3 reads TGTGCCATCAGTGACCGACAGGGCCAAGAGACCCAGTACTTC.

This clonotype showed up many times. The J gene is TRBJ1-2, the V gene TRBV10-1, with D possibly matching TRBD1 (5 bases). Germline CDR1 WNHNN, CDR2 SYGVQD (reference sequence). The CDR3 extends over 14 amino acids. The V end was cut by 6 bases, the J end by 2 bases, with 13 bases between. The CDR3 DNA reads as TGCGCCAGCAGGGAGGCTCAGGGAAACTATGGCTACACCTTC. This codes for CASREAQGNYGYTF.

The genes are TRBV5-1 and TRBJ2-5, with TRBD2 matching 8 bases. CDR3 size: 16 residues. J was trimmed by 5 bases and V by 4 bases; bases with no gene match: 13. The germline V gene has CDR1 SGHRS and CDR2 YFSETQ. In DNA, the CDR3 is TGCGCCAGCAGCCCAATAGCGGGAAGAGGCTGGGAGACCCAGTACTTC. It specifies CASSPIAGRGWETQYF.

The gene calls are TRBV29-1 and TRBJ2-1; possibly TRBD1 or TRBD2 for D (5 bases each). Germline V gene sequence: CDR1 SQVTM, CDR2 ANQGSEA. This CDR3 is 15 amino acids long. Deletions cut 5 bases from V and 2 bases from J, with 16 bases between. The CDR3 coding sequence is TGCAGCGTTCGAAGCCGGGACCCAGCCTACAATGAGCAGTTCTTC. This encodes CSVRSRDPAYNEQFF.

On this clonotype itself: One end of the junction fails to match germline, which may point to a read error. Here the CDR3 DNA reads TGCAGTGCTAGAGTTCTAGCGGGACACTACAATGGGCAGTTCTTC. The encoded protein is CSARVLAGHYNGQFF. V gene TRBV20-1 combines with J gene TRBJ2-1, with TRBD2 matching 9 bases. The CDR3 consists of 15 residues. CDR1 and CDR2 (germline): DFQATT, SNEGSKA (reference sequence).